Listed here are 25 T cell receptor beta chains from one sample, sequenced in a study of Graves' ophthalmopathy and Graves' hyperthyroidism. RNA transcripts yielded amplified TCR beta CDR3 regions. The authors performed first-round RT-PCR with HTBI primers and then a second-round multiplex PCR. Via MiXCR, TCRdb re-called the multiplex PCR reads, giving one row per CDR3 protein. The data hold 400,000 or so distinct CDR3 sequences, with roughly 14% observed a single time. Sequenced sample: peripheral blood. These receptors were taken from a woman younger than 35 with stable Graves' hyperthyroidism.

This clonotype was picked up many times. The genes are TRBV11-2 and TRBJ2-7; 8 positions agree with TRBD2. Germline CDR1 SGHAT, CDR2 FQNNGV. The CDR3 runs 17 residues. The ends lost 1 base at V and 3 bases at J; junction bases unmatched: 11. The CDR3 bases are TGTGCCAGCAGCTTAGTTAAGGTAGCGGGGAACCTCTACGAGCAGTACTTC. Protein product: CASSLVKVAGNLYEQYF.

In this sample, this clonotype turned up a few times. The chain combines TRBV5-1 with TRBJ1-6; 10 bases fit TRBD1. Germline V gives CDR1 SGHRS, CDR2 YFSETQ. V lost 0 bases and J lost 5; bases outside the gene matches: 2. This CDR3 contains 16 residues. The DNA of the CDR3 is TGCGCCAGCAGCTTGGTGACAGGGGGCCATAATTCACCCCTCCACTTT. Encoded protein: CASSLVTGGHNSPLHF.

J is TRBJ1-2 and V is TRBV6-5, with D hard to call. The V and J ends lost 4 bases and 8 bases respectively, with 14 bases between them. The CDR3 extends over 13 amino acids. Germline V gene data show CDR1 as MNHEY and CDR2 as SVGAGI. CDR3 in DNA: TGTGCCAGCAGTTTCGAACCTTCCCGAGGCTACACCTTC. Amino acids: CASSFEPSRGYTF.

This clonotype was detected many times. The chain is built from TRBV24-1 and TRBJ2-5; TRBD2 agrees at 9 bases. Trimming cost V 6 bases and J 5 bases; bases outside gene matches: 9. The CDR3 length is 15 residues. CDR1 is KGHDR, CDR2 SFDVKD, per germline. The CDR3 is CATSPASGKGETQYF. CDR3 bases: TGTGCCACCAGTCCGGCTAGCGGGAAAGGGGAGACCCAGTACTTC.

Ten or more counts support this clonotype. The gene calls are TRBV24-1 and TRBJ1-5; D gene ambiguous. Deletions cut 2 bases from V and 2 bases from J, with 15 bases between. The CDR3 runs to 17 residues. Germline V gives CDR1 KGHDR, CDR2 SFDVKD. As DNA, the CDR3 is TGTGCCACCAGTGATTCCGGGGAGTCGGTAGGCAATCAGCCCCAGCATTTT. It encodes CATSDSGESVGNQPQHF.

This clonotype was seen ten or more times. The chain is built from TRBV5-6 and TRBJ2-5, with D tentatively TRBD1 or TRBD2 (5 bases each). Per the germline V gene, CDR1 is SGHDT and CDR2 is YYEEEE. Trimming stripped 2 bases from V and 7 bases from J, with 9 bases between. CDR3 size: 12 residues. CDR3 DNA: TGTGCCAGCAGCTTAACGGGACCGACCCAGTACTTC. This sequence encodes CASSLTGPTQYF.

This clonotype has a count of ten or more. The V call is TRBV28, the J call TRBJ2-7, with 8 positions matching TRBD1. This CDR3 region has 12 residues. The germline CDR1 and CDR2 sequences are MDHEN and SYDVKM. The ends lost 11 bases at V and 0 bases at J; junction bases unmatched: 3. CDR3 loop: CAFGTGSYEQYF. Written as DNA, the CDR3 is TGTGCCTTCGGGACAGGCTCCTACGAGCAGTACTTC.

The chain is built from TRBV2 and TRBJ2-6, with D perhaps TRBD2 (5 bases). Germline V CDR1 and CDR2: SNHLY, FYNNEI. The CDR3 has 11 residues. The V gene lost 10 bases and the J gene lost 9 bases, with 10 bases spanning the gap. CDR3 sequence: CAKAGDNVLTF. CDR3 in DNA: TGTGCCAAGGCGGGCGACAACGTCCTGACTTTC. Based on the CDR3 plus reference TRBV2 and TRBJ2-6, the full variable domain is EPEVTQTPSHQVTQMGQEVILRCVPISNHLYFYWYRQILGQKVEFLVSFYNNEISEKSEIFDDQFSVERPDGSNFTLKIRSTKLEDSAMYFCAKAGDNVLTFGAGSRLTVL.

This chain joins TRBV13 and TRBJ1-1, with 10 bases lining up with TRBD1. Germline lookup yields CDR1 PRHDT and CDR2 FYEKMQ (reference sequence). V lost 4 bases and J lost 5; bases outside the gene matches: 13. This CDR3 contains 17 residues. The CDR3, as DNA: TGTGCCAGCAGCTCCACCGGGACAGGGGCCGCGAGGACTGAAGCTTTCTTT. The encoded protein is CASSSTGTGAARTEAFF. The entire variable domain, with the rest obtained from reference TRBV13 and TRBJ1-1, is as follows: AAGVIQSPRHLIKEKRETATLKCYPIPRHDTVYWYQQGPGQDPQFLISFYEKMQSDKGSIPDRFSAQQFSDYHSELNMSSLELGDSALYFCASSSTGTGAARTEAFFGQGTRLTVV.

This clonotype was seen ten or more times. The chain joins TRBV12-3 or TRBV12-4 to TRBJ1-2; possible D gene TRBD1, 5 bases. The CDR3 is 14 amino acids. Trimming shortened V by 6 bases and J by 8 bases, and 19 bases separated the two germline ends. This CDR3 is CASSRLGTPGGYTF. The CDR3 coding sequence is TGTGCCAGCAGCCGCCTCGGGACCCCAGGGGGCTACACCTTC.

This clonotype was recorded at least ten times. This chain joins TRBV24-1 and TRBJ1-1; D not certain. The CDR3 spans 14 residues. From germline, CDR1 is KGHDR and CDR2 SFDVKD. V lost 0 bases and J 4 bases, leaving 8 bases between the germline ends. The CDR3 DNA follows: TGTGCCACCAGTGATTTGGGCCGGGGCACTGAAGCTTTCTTT. Protein: CATSDLGRGTEAFF.

This clonotype appeared many times. An end of the junction differs from the germline gene, which may be a read error. The chain uses TRBV6-1 and TRBJ2-6, with D maybe TRBD2 (7 bases). This CDR3 comprises 15 residues. Germline V lookup: CDR1 MNHNS, CDR2 SASEGT. The DNA for the CDR3 is TGTGCCAGCAGGGAAGGGGGGGCCGGGGCCAACGTCCTGACTTTC. Translating gives CASREGGAGANVLTF.

At least ten counts were recorded for this clonotype. The V call is TRBV6-5, the J call TRBJ1-1; D perhaps matches TRBD1 (6 bases). Trimming shortened V by 2 bases and J by 6 bases, and 16 bases separated the two germline ends. CDR3 size: 15 residues. Germline V gene data show CDR1 as MNHEY and CDR2 as SVGAGI. CDR3 nucleotide sequence: TGTGCCAGCAGTTACACCACAGGGTTCGGGTCTGAAGCTTTCTTT. Translation: CASSYTTGFGSEAFF.

This clonotype was picked up many times. V gene TRBV5-6 combines with J gene TRBJ2-5, with 8 positions matching TRBD2. Germline V gives CDR1 SGHDT, CDR2 YYEEEE. This CDR3 is built from 15 residues. Trimming cost V 5 bases and J 5 bases; bases outside gene matches: 11. CDR3 DNA: TGTGCCAGCAGTCTGGGGCCAGCGGGGGTGGAGACCCAGTACTTC. It specifies CASSLGPAGVETQYF.

The chain combines TRBV12-3 or TRBV12-4 with TRBJ1-2, with TRBD1 matching over 8 bases. With 2 bases clipped from V and 6 bases from J, the junction kept 2 bases outside the gene matches. The CDR3 consists of 13 residues. For the CDR3, the DNA is TGTGCCAGCAGTTTACAGGGGGCTGATGGCTACACCTTC. It yields the protein CASSLQGADGYTF.

Of note for this clonotype: The conserved phenylalanine or tryptophan is not found at the CDR3 terminus, so this likely reflects a read error. CDR3 amino acids: CASSEDGGGNQPQHL. The CDR3 DNA reads TGTGCCAGCAGTGAAGACGGGGGTGGCAATCAGCCCCAGCATTTG. The rearrangement uses TRBV2 and TRBJ1-5, with D perhaps matching TRBD1 (5 bases). V gave up 1 base and J gave up 2 bases, with 9 bases separating them. Germline CDR1 is SNHLY and CDR2 is FYNNEI. The CDR3 extends over 15 amino acids.

The chain links TRBV5-1 to TRBJ2-3; D gene unclear. The V end was cut by 0 bases, the J end by 0 bases, with 8 bases between. The CDR3 is made up of 15 amino acids. Germline CDR1 and CDR2: SGHRS and YFSETQ. The CDR3 loop is CASSLAITSTDTQYF. The CDR3 coding sequence is TGCGCCAGCAGCTTGGCCATCACAAGCACAGATACGCAGTATTTT.

This clonotype came up many times. The chain uses TRBV7-2 and TRBJ1-1; 9 positions agree with TRBD1. Germline V gene lookup returns CDR1 SGHTA and CDR2 FQGNSA. J lost 4 bases, V lost 10 bases, and 10 bases had no gene match. The length of the CDR3 is 14 residues. The CDR3 bases are TGTGCCACCTGGCCGACAGGGGGGTTCACTGAAGCTTTCTTT. The encoded protein is CATWPTGGFTEAFF.

This clonotype showed up many times. The V call is TRBV7-8, the J call TRBJ2-5; a weak D match, TRBD1 (6 bases). The V gene lost 5 bases and the J gene lost 5 bases, with 15 bases spanning the gap. CDR1 and CDR2 from the germline V gene are SGHVS and FQNEAQ. The CDR3 consists of 14 residues. The CDR3 DNA reads as TGTGCCAGCAGCCCCTACACAGGGACGGAGACCCAGTACTTC. Protein product: CASSPYTGTETQYF.

About this clonotype: A much larger clone lies a single base off, so this may be a read error. V gene TRBV19 combines with J gene TRBJ2-7, with D possibly TRBD2 on 5 matching bases. CDR1 LNHDA and CDR2 SQIVND come from the germline V gene (reference sequence). This CDR3 has 17 residues. CDR3 DNA sequence: TGTGCCAGTAGTACGTTACGACATGGGAGTACCTCCTACGAGCAGTGCTTC. This translates into CASSTLRHGSTSYEQCF.

The rearrangement links TRBV12-3 or TRBV12-4 to TRBJ1-5; 7 bases fit TRBD1. This CDR3 comprises 15 residues. V shed 5 bases and J 5 bases; nucleotides not matched to a gene: 9. The CDR3 sequence is CASSPGQVGDQPQHF. The CDR3 coding sequence is TGTGCCAGCAGTCCAGGACAGGTTGGAGATCAGCCCCAGCATTTT.

This clonotype turned up a few times. The chain combines TRBV5-1 with TRBJ2-7; no clear D gene. This CDR3 has 14 amino acids. V was shortened by 1 base and J by 3 bases, with 11 bases between the two germline ends. CDR1 is SGHRS, CDR2 YFSETQ, per germline. As DNA, the CDR3 is TGCGCCAGCAGCTTGCCAACCCCAAGCTACGAGCAGTACTTC. Encoded protein: CASSLPTPSYEQYF.

This clonotype was picked up many times. As DNA, the CDR3 is TGCGCCAGCAGCTTGTCCTGGGGGTACGGTGACTCACCCCTCCACTTT. Translation: CASSLSWGYGDSPLHF. V is TRBV5-1 and J is TRBJ1-6; tentatively, D is TRBD1 (5 bases). CDR1 and CDR2 from the germline V gene are SGHRS and YFSETQ. V was pared by 1 base and J by 10 bases, with 18 bases between. The CDR3 has 16 residues.

This clonotype has at least ten counts. CDR3 sequence reads: CSARRAHPYNSPLHF. Written as DNA, the CDR3 is TGCAGTGCTAGAAGGGCGCACCCCTATAATTCACCCCTCCACTTT. The V gene is TRBV20-1, the J gene TRBJ1-6; D not certain. V lost 2 bases and J 2 bases, leaving 10 bases between the germline ends. The CDR3 totals 15 residues. Per germline, CDR1 DFQATT and CDR2 SNEGSKA (reference sequence).

This clonotype was seen repeatedly, ten times or more. The chain recombines TRBV27 with TRBJ1-1, with D possibly matching TRBD1 (6 bases). This CDR3 comprises 15 residues. From germline, CDR1 is MNHEY and CDR2 SMNVEV (reference sequence). The germline V and J ends were trimmed by 9 bases and 0 bases, with 17 bases remaining between them. The chain's CDR3 is CARNQGPTLNTEAFF. The CDR3 DNA sequence: TGTGCCAGAAACCAGGGGCCCACCCTGAACACTGAAGCTTTCTTT.